This TCR beta chain was recovered during a study of blood T cells in healthy people across ages. Germline V gene sequence: CDR1 SGHRS, CDR2 YFSETQ. The ends lost 3 bases at V and 0 bases at J; junction bases unmatched: 18. This CDR3 has 23 amino acids. Next came a second PCR, run for roughly 6 to 11 cycles, which used a sample-barcoded 5' primer along with a J-beta primer mix. TCRdb processed the 5' RACE reads anew with MiXCR; each CDR3 protein has one entry. Of some 1.5 million distinct CDR3 sequences listed, 28% are singletons. The sequence was collected from a woman under 40 in good health. The specimen was blood. The genes are TRBV5-1 and TRBJ2-2, with 15 bases matching TRBD2. The CDR3 here is CASSSSPGTSGGYPKSNTGELFF. The CDR3 DNA reads TGCGCCAGCAGCTCTAGTCCCGGGACTAGCGGGGGGTACCCAAAATCGAACACCGGGGAGCTGTTTTTT.